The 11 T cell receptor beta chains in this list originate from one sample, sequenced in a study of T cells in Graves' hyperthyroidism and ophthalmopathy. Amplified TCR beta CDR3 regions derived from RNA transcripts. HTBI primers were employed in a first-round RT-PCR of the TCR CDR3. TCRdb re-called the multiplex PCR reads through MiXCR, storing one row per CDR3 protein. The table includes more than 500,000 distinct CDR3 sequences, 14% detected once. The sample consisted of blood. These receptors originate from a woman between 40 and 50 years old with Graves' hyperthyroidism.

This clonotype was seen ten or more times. The CDR3 nucleotides are TGTGCCAGCAGTGGCACAGGGGCCATCTACAATGAGCAGTTCTTC. Residues: CASSGTGAIYNEQFF. The rearrangement links TRBV28 to TRBJ2-1, with 7 nucleotides matching TRBD1. V shed 5 bases, J shed 3 bases, and the junction held 7 bases outside the gene matches. Germline V gene sequence: CDR1 MDHEN, CDR2 SYDVKM. The CDR3 consists of 15 residues. Complete variable domain (other parts from reference TRBV28 and TRBJ2-1): DVKVTQSSRYLVKRTGEKVFLECVQDMDHENMFWYRQDPGLGLRLIYFSYDVKMKEKGDIPEGYSVSREKKERFSLILESASTNQTSMYLCASSGTGAIYNEQFFGPGTRLTVL.

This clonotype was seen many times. CDR3 region: CASTPDRFNYGYTF. In nucleotides, the CDR3 is TGTGCCAGCACCCCCGACAGGTTTAACTATGGCTACACCTTC. The chain employs TRBV28 and TRBJ1-2, with D tentatively TRBD1 (6 bases). V was clipped by 7 bases and J by 1 base, with 13 bases between them. Germline CDR1 reads MDHEN; CDR2 reads SYDVKM. The length of the CDR3 is 14 residues.

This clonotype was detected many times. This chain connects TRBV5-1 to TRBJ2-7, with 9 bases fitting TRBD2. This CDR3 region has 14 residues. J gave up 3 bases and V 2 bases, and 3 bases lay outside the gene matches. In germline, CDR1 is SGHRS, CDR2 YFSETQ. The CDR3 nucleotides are TGCGCCAGCAGCTTCGCGGGAGGGCACTACGAGCAGTACTTC. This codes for CASSFAGGHYEQYF. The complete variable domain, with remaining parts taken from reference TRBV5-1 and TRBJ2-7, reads KAGVTQTPRYLIKTRGQQVTLSCSPISGHRSVSWYQQTPGQGLQFLFEYFSETQRNKGNFPGRFSGRQFSNSRSEMNVSTLELGDSALYLCASSFAGGHYEQYFGPGTRLTVT.

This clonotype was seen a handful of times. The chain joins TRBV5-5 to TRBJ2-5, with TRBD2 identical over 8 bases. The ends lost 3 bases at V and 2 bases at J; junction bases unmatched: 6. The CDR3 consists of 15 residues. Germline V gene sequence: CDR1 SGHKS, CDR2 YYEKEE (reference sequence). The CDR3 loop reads CASSSIAGLQETQYF. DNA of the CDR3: TGTGCCAGCAGCTCTATAGCGGGACTACAAGAGACCCAGTACTTC.

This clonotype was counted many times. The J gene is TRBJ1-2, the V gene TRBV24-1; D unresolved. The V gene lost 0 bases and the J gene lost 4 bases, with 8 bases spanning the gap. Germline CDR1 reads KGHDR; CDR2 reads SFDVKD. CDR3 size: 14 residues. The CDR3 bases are TGTGCCACCAGTGATTTGCAACGGACCTATGGCTACACCTTC. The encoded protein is CATSDLQRTYGYTF.

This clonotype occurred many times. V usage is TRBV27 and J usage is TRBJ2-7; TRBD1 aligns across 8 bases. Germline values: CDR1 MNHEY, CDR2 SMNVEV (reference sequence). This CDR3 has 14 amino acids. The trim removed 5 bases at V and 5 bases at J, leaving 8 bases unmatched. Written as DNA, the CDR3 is TGTGCCAGCAGTCCGAAGACAGGGGTGCACGAGCAGTACTTC. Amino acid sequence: CASSPKTGVHEQYF.

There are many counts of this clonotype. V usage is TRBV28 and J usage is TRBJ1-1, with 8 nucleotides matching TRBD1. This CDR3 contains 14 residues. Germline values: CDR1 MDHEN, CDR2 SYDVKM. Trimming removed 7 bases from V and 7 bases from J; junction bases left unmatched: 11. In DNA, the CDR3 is TGTGCCAGCACTAGACGGGACAGGAAAAATGAAGCTTTCTTT. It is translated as CASTRRDRKNEAFF.

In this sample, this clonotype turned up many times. CDR3 in amino acids: CASSYTSGGEQYF. In nucleotides, the CDR3 is TGTGCCAGCAGTTACACCTCGGGCGGGGAGCAGTACTTC. The V and J genes are TRBV28 and TRBJ2-7, with a weak D call TRBD2 (5 bases). V gave up 4 bases and J gave up 7 bases, with 14 bases separating them. CDR1 and CDR2 (germline): MDHEN, SYDVKM. The CDR3 has 13 residues.

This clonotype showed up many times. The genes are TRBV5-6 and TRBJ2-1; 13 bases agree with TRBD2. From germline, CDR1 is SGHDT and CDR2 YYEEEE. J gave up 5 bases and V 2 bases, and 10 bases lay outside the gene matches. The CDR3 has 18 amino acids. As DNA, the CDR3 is TGTGCCAGCAGCTTAATGAGTAGAGGACTAGCGGGAGACAATGAGCAGTTCTTC. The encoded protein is CASSLMSRGLAGDNEQFF.

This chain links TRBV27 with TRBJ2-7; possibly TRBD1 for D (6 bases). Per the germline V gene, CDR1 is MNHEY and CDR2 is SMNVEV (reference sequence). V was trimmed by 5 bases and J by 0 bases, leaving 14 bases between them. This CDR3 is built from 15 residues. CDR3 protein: CASSRKGQISYEQYF. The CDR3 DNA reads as TGTGCCAGCAGTCGCAAAGGACAGATCTCCTACGAGCAGTACTTC.

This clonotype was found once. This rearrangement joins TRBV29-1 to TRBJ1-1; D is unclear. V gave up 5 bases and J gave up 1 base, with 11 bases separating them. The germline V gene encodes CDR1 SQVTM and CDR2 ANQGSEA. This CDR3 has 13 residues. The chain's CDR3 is CSVWTGENTEAFF. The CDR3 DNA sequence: TGCAGCGTTTGGACTGGGGAGAACACTGAAGCTTTCTTT.